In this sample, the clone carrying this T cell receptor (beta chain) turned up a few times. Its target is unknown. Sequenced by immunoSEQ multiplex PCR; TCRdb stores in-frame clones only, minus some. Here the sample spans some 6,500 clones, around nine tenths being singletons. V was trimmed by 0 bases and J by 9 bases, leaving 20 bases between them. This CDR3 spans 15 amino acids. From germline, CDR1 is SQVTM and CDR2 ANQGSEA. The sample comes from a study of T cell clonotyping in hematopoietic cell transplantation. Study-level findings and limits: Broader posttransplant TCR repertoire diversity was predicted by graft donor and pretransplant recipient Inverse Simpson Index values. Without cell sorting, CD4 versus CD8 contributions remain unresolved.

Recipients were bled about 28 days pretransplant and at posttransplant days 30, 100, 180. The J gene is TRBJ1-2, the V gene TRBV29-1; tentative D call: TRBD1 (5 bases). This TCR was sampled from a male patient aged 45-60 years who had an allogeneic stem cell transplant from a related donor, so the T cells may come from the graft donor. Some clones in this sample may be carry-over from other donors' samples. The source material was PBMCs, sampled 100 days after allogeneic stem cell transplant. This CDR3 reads CSVEDLSVGQASYTF. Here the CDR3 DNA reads TGCAGCGTTGAAGATCTTTCTGTGGGGCAGGCCAGCTACACCTTC.